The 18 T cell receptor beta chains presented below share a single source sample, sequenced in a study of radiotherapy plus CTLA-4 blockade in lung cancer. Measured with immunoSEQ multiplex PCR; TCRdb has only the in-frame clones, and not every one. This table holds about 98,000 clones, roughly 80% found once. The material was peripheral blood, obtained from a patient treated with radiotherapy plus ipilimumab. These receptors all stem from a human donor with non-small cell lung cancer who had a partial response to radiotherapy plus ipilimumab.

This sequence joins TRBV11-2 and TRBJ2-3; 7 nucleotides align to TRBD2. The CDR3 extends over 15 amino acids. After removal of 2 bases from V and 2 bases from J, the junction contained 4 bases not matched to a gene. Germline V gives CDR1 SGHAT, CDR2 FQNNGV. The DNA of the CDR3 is TGTGCCAGCAGCTTAAGGCTAGCGGACACAGATACGCAGTATTTT. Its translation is CASSLRLADTDTQYF.

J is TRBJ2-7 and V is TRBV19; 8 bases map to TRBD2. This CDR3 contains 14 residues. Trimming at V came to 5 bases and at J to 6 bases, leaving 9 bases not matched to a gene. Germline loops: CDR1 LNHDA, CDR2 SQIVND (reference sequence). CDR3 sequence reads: CASSSPAGGLEQYF. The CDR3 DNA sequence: TGTGCCAGTAGTTCCCCGGCGGGAGGTCTCGAGCAGTACTTC.

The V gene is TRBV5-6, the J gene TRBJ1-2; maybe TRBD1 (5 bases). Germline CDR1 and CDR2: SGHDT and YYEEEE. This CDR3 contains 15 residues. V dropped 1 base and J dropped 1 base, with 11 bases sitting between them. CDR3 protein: CASSLWDSYNYGYTF. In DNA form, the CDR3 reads TGTGCCAGCAGCTTGTGGGACTCCTATAACTATGGCTACACCTTC.

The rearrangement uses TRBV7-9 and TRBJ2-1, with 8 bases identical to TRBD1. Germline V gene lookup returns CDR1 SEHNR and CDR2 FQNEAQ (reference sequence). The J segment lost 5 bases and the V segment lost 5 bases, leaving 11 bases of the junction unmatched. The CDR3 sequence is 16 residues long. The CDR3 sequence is CASSRPRQGADNEQFF. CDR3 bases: TGTGCCAGCAGCCGCCCCCGGCAGGGGGCGGACAATGAGCAGTTCTTC.

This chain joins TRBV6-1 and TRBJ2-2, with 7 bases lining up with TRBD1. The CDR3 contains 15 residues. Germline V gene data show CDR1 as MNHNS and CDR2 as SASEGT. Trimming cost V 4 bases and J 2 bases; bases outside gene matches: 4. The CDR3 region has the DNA TGTGCCAGCAGTGCGCGACAGGGAAACACCGGGGAGCTGTTTTTT. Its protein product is CASSARQGNTGELFF.

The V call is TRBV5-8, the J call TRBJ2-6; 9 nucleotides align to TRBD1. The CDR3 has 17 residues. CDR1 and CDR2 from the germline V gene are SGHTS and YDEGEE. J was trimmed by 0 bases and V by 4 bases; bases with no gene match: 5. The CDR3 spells CASSRDRAYSGANVLTF. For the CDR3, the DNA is TGTGCCAGCAGCCGGGACAGGGCTTACTCTGGGGCCAACGTCCTGACTTTC.

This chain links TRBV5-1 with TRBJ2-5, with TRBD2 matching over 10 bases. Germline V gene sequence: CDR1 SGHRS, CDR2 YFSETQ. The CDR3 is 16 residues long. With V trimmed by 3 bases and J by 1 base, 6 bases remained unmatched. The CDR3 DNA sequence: TGCGCCAGCAGCTCACTGACTAGCGGGTTCCAAGAGACCCAGTACTTC. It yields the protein CASSSLTSGFQETQYF.

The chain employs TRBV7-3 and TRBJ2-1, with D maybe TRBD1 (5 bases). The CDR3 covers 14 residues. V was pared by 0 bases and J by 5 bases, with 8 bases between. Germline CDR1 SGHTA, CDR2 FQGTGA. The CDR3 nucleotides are TGTGCCAGCAGCTTAACGGGGCCGAACAATGAGCAGTTCTTC. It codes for CASSLTGPNNEQFF.

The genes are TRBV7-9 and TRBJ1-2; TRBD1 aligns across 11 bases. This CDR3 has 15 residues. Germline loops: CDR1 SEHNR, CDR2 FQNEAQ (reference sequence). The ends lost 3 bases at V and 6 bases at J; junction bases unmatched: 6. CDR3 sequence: CASSFPGQGANGYTF. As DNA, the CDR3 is TGTGCCAGCAGCTTTCCCGGACAGGGGGCAAATGGCTACACCTTC.

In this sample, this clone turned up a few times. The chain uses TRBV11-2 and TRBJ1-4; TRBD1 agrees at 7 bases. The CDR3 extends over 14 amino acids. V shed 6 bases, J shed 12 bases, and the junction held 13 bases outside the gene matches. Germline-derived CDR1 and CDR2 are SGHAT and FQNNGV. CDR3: CASRSGQPIGELFF. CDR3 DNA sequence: TGTGCCAGCAGGTCGGGACAGCCGATCGGAGAACTGTTTTTT.

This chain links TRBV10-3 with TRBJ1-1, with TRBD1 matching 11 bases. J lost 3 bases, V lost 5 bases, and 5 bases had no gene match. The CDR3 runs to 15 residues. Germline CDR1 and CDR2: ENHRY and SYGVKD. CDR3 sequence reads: CAISSRTGGDTEAFF. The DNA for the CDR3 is TGTGCCATCAGTAGCCGGACAGGGGGCGACACTGAAGCTTTCTTT.

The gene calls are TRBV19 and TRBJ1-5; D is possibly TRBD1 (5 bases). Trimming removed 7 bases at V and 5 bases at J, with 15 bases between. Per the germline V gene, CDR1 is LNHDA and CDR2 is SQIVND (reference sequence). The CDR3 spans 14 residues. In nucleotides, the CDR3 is TGTGCCAGTACCCTAGGGGTTACAGATCAGCCCCAGCATTTT. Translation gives CASTLGVTDQPQHF.

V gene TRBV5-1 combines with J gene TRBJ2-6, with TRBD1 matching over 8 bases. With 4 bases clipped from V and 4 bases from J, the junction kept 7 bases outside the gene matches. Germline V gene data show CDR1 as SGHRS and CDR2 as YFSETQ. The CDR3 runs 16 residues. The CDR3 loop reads CASSTGQGAGANVLTF. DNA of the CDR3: TGCGCCAGCAGCACCGGACAGGGCGCCGGGGCCAACGTCCTGACTTTC.

This chain's CDR3 is CASTLGGAGTEAFF. In nucleotides, the CDR3 is TGTGCCAGCACTCTAGGGGGCGCCGGCACTGAAGCTTTCTTT. The V and J genes are TRBV6-5 and TRBJ1-1, with 7 bases lining up with TRBD1. The CDR3 length is 14 residues. CDR1 is MNHEY, CDR2 SVGAGI, per germline. After removal of 7 bases from V and 4 bases from J, the junction contained 9 bases not matched to a gene.

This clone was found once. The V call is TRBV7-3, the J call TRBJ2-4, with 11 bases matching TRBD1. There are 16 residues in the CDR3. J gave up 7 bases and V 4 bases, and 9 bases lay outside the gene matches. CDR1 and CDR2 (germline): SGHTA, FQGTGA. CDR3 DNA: TGTGCCAGCAGCTCTTCCGGGACAGGGGGGGAGAACATTCAGTACTTC. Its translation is CASSSSGTGGENIQYF.

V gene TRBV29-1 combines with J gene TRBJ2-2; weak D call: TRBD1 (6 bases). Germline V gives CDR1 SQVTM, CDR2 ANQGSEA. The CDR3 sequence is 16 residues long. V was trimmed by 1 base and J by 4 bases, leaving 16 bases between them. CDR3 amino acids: CSVEGEQGRFTGELFF. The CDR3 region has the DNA TGCAGCGTTGAAGGGGAACAGGGCCGGTTCACCGGGGAGCTGTTTTTT.

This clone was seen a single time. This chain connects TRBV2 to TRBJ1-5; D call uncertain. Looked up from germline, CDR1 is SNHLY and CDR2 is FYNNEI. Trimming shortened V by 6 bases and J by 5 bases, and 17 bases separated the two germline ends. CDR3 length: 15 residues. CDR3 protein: CASSGSRGSHQPQHF. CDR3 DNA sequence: TGTGCCAGCAGCGGCTCGAGAGGGAGTCATCAGCCCCAGCATTTT.

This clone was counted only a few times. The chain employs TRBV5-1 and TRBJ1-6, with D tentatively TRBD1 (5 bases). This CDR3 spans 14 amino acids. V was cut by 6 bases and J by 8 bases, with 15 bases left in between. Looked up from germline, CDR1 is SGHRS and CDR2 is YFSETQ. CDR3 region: CASKKGTNDSPLHF. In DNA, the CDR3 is TGCGCCAGCAAGAAGGGGACTAACGATTCACCCCTCCACTTT.